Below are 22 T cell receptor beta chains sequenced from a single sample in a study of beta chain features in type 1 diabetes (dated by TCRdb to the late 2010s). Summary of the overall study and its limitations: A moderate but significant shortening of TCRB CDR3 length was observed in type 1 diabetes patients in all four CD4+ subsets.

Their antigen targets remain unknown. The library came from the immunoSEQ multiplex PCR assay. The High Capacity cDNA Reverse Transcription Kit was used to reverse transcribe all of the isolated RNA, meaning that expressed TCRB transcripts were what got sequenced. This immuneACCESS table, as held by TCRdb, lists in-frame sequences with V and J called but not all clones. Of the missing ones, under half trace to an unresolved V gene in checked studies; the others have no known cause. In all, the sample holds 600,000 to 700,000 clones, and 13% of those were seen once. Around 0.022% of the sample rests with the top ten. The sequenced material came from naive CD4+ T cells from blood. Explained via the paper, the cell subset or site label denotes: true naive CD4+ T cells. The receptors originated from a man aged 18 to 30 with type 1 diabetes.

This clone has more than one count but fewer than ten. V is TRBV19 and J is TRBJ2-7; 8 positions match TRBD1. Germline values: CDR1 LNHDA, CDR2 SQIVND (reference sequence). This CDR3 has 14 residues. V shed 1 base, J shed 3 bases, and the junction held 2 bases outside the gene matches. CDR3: CASSIGTGNYEQYF. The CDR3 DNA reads TGTGCCAGTAGTATAGGGACAGGGAACTACGAGCAGTACTTC.

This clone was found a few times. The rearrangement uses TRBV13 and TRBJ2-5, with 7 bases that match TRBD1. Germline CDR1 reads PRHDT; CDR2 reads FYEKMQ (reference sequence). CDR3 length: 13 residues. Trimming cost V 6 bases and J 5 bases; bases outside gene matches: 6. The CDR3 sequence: CASRPTGIETQYF. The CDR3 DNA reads TGTGCCAGCAGACCGACAGGGATCGAGACCCAGTACTTC.

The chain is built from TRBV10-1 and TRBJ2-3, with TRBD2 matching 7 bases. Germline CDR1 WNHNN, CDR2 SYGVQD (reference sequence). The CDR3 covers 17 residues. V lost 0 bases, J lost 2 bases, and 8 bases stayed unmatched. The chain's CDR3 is CASSESRLAENTDTQYF. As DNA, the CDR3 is TGCGCCAGCAGTGAGTCGCGTCTAGCGGAAAACACAGATACGCAGTATTTT.

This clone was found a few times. CDR3 nucleotides: TGTGCCAGCAGCCCCCGGCCGGCAAAGGATTCTGAAGCTTTCTTT. Translating gives CASSPRPAKDSEAFF. The chain employs TRBV7-9 and TRBJ1-1, with D hard to call. The CDR3 runs 15 residues. CDR1 is SEHNR, CDR2 FQNEAQ, per germline (reference sequence). V lost 5 bases to trimming and J lost 6 bases, with 19 bases between them.

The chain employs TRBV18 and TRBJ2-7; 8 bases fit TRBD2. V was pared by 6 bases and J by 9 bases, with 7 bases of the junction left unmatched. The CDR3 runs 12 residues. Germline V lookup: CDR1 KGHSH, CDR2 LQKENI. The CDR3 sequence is CASSGEAGAQYF. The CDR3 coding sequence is TGTGCCAGCTCCGGGGAAGCGGGGGCGCAGTACTTC. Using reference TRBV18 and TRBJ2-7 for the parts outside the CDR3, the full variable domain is NAGVMQNPRHLVRRRGQEARLRCSPMKGHSHVYWYRQLPEEGLKFMVYLQKENIIDESGMPKERFSAEFPKEGPSILRIQQVVRGDSAAYFCASSGEAGAQYFGPGTRLTVT.

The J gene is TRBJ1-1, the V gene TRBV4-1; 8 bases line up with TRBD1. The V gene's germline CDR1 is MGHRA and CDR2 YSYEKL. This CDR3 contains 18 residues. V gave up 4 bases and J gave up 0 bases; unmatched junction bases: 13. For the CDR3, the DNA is TGCGCCAGCAGCCGAAAGGCGGGACAGGCTGTAATGAACACTGAAGCTTTCTTT. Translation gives CASSRKAGQAVMNTEAFF.

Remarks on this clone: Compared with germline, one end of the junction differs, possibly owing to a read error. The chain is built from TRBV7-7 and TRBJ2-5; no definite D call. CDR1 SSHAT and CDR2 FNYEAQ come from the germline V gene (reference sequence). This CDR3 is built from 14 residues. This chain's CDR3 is CASSPSQALKTQYF. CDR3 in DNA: TGTGCTAGCAGCCCATCCCAAGCTTTAAAGACCCAGTACTTC.

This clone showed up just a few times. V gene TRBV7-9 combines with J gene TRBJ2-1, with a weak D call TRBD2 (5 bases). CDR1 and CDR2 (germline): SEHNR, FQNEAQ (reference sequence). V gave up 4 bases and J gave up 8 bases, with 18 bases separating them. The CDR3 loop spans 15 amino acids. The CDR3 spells CASSSPYSVEDEQFF. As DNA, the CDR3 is TGTGCCAGCAGCTCGCCGTATTCAGTGGAGGATGAGCAGTTCTTC.

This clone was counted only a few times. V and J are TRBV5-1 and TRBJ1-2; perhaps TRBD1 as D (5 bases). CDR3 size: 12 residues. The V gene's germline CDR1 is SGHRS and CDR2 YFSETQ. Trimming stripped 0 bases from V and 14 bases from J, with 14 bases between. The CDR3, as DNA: TGCGCCAGCAGCTTGGGGACACAAGAAGCGACCTTC. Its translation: CASSLGTQEATF.

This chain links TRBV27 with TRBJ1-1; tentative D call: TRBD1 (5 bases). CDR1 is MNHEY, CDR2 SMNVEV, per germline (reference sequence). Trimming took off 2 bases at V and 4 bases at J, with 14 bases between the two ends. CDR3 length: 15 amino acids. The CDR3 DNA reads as TGTGCCAGCAGTTTAACCGAAACAGGCATCACTGAAGCTTTCTTT. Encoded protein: CASSLTETGITEAFF.

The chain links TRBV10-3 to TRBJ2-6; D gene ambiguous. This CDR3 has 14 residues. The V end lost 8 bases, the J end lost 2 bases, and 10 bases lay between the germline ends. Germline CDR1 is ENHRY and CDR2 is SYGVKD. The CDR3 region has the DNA TGTGCCATCCCTAGGGAACCTGGGGCCAACGTCCTGACTTTC. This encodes CAIPREPGANVLTF.

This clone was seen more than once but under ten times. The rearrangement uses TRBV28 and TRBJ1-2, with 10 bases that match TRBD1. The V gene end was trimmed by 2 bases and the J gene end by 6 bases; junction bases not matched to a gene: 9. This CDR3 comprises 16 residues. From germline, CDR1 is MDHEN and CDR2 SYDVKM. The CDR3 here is CASSLATGTGDDGYTF. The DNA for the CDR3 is TGTGCCAGCAGTTTAGCTACCGGGACAGGGGATGATGGCTACACCTTC.

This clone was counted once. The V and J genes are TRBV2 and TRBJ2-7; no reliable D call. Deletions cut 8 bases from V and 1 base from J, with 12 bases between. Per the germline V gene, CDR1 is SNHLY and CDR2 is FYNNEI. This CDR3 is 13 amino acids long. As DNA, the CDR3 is TGTGCCAGCCTAACCGGCAGGTCCTACGAGCAGTACTTC. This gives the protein CASLTGRSYEQYF.

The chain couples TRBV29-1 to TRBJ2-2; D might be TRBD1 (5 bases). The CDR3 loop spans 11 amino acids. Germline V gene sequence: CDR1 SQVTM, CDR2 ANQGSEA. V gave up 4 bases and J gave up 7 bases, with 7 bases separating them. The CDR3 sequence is CSVGTHGELFF. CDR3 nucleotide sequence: TGCAGCGTTGGGACACACGGGGAGCTGTTTTTT.

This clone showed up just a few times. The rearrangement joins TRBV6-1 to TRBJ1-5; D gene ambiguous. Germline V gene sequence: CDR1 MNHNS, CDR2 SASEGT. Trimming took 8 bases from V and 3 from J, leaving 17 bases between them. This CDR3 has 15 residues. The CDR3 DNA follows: TGTGCCAGCCAGGCTGAGAGGGTAGACAATCAGCCCCAGCATTTT. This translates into CASQAERVDNQPQHF.

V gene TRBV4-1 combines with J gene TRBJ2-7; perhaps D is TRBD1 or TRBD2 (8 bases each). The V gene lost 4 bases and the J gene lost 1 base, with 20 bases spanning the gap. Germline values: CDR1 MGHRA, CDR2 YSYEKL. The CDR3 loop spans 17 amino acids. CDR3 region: CASSPRGGTGNSYEQYF. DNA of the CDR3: TGCGCCAGCAGCCCTCGGGGGGGGACAGGCAATTCCTACGAGCAGTACTTC.

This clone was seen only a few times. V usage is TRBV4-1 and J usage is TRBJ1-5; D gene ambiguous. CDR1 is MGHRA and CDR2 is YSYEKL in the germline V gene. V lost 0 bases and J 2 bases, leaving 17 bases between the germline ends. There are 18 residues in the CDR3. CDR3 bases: TGCGCCAGCAGCCAAGACCAAGGTGGCGATGTCGGCAATCAGCCCCAGCATTTT. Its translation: CASSQDQGGDVGNQPQHF.

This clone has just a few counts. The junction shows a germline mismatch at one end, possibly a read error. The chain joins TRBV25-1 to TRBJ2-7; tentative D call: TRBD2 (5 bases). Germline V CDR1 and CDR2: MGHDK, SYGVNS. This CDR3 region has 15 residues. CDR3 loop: CASSPRVPGSSEQYF. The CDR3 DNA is TGTGCCAGCAGCCCAAGGGTTCCGGGGTCCTCCGAGCAGTACTTC.

Here the CDR3 reads CAWSPQGVAYNSPLHF. Written as DNA, the CDR3 is TGTGCCTGGAGTCCACAGGGGGTCGCCTATAATTCACCCCTCCACTTT. The chain recombines TRBV30 with TRBJ1-6, with 8 bases identical to TRBD1. V trimming: 2 bases; J trimming: 2 bases; junction bases outside the gene matches: 5. The CDR3 has 16 amino acids. The germline V gene has CDR1 GTSNPN and CDR2 SVGIG (reference sequence).

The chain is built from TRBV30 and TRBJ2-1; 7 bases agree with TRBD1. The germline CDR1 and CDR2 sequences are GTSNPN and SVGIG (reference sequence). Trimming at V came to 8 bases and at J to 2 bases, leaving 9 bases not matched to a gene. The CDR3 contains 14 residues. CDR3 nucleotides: TGTGCCAGCCAAGGGGGCAGCGCCTACAATGAGCAGTTCTTC. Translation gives CASQGGSAYNEQFF.

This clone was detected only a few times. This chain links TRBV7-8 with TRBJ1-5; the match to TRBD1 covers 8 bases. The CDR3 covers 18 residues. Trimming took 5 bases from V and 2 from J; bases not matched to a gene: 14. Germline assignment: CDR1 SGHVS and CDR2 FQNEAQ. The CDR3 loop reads CASSRGTGGYPGNQPQHF. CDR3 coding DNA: TGTGCCAGCAGCCGCGGGACAGGAGGATATCCTGGCAATCAGCCCCAGCATTTT.

CDR3 bases: TGCACCAGCAGGGTGGAGGGAAACATTCAGTACTTC. This translates into CTSRVEGNIQYF. The genes are TRBV1 and TRBJ2-4; the D call of TRBD2 is as the table states it, not checked on the DNA. TRBV1 is assigned pseudogene status. CDR3 length: 12 residues.